This TCR beta chain was captured by sequencing in a study of OX40 agonist ivuxolimab in advanced cancers. For context, the study as a whole: The costimulatory receptor OX40 (CD134) was targeted by ivuxolimab, a fully human IgG2 agonistic monoclonal antibody. Intravenous ivuxolimab was administered to patients every 2 weeks at six dose levels: 0.01, 0.1, 0.3, 1.5, 3 and 10 mg/kg. The monotherapy dose-escalation portion (N of about 50 patients) of the phase I ivuxolimab trial is reported in the paper. The purpose of peripheral TCRbeta sequencing was to test whether ivuxolimab changed TCR sequence diversity and led to clonal T-cell expansion. Partial responses were achieved by three dose-escalation patients, of whom one had hepatocellular carcinoma and two had cutaneous melanoma. The dose-escalation cohort was roughly 80% male with a mean age of 60 years, ranging from about 20 to 85. Prior anti-PD-1, anti-PD-L1 or anti-CTLA-4 therapy was permitted, and checkpoint inhibitors had been received by under 50% of dose-escalation patients. Among the roughly 50 dose-escalation patients, around 20 had hepatocellular carcinoma, approximately 15 melanoma, 9 renal cell carcinoma and 9 head and neck cancer. The research as a whole found: Low levels of normalized T-cell clonal expansion were also seen in some patients who did not respond. In partial responders in the 0.1-3.0 mg/kg groups, normalized peripheral clonal expansion was found to be among the lowest, especially among CD8+ T cells. The antigen specificity of the clonally expanded peripheral T cells was not determined. After ivuxolimab, more expanded clones were found on average in CD8+ T cells than in CD4+ T cells. Clonal expansion of both CD4+ and CD8+ blood T cells was observed from baseline to week 6 at doses 0.1 to 3.0 mg/kg.

For sequencing of the TCRbeta CDR3 region, genomic DNA was extracted from the sorted cells. The immunoSEQ Assay was used to sequence the TCRbeta CDR3 regions. TCRdb retrieved this table from immuneACCESS and kept in-frame rearrangements only. Not all clones are present; in checked studies, unresolved V genes account for under half, and no reason is known for the remainder. In all, the sample holds some 35,000 clones, and about nine tenths of those were seen once. The top ten hold roughly 30% of the sample. Relative to germline, V is 8 bases shorter and J is 7 bases shorter, with 14 bases between their ends. The germline V gene gives CDR1 as SQVTM and CDR2 as ANQGSEA. The CDR3, cysteine through phenylalanine, is 11 amino acids long. The entry retains the CDR3 DNA only, 33 bases that are in frame from base 1. The trial excluded patients who had a history of autoimmune disease or who were on systemic immunosuppression. In every dose cohort, peripheral blood was drawn for TCR sequencing at baseline, cycle 4 day 1, and cycle 7 day 1. Samples were obtained from an open-label, multicenter, first-in-human phase I dose-escalation trial of ivuxolimab. Adults with locally advanced or metastatic melanoma, renal cell carcinoma, hepatocellular carcinoma or head and neck squamous cell carcinoma were enrolled in the trial. Before TCR sequencing, CD4+ T cells and CD8+ T cells from peripheral blood were sorted into separate populations.

As concerns this clone: Its antigen is unknown. Per-base qualities were not stored, and no clone one base away is much larger.

Sample: CD4+ or CD8+ T cells sorted from blood, taken in a trial of the OX40 agonist ivuxolimab. The V and J genes are TRBV29-1 and TRBJ1-2; possibly the D gene is TRBD1, per 5 matching bases. This receptor was obtained from an adult with an advanced solid tumor such as melanoma, head and neck, liver or kidney cancer. The CDR3 region has the sequence CSTGAGIGYTF. The nucleotide sequence reads TGCAGCACAGGAGCAGGGATTGGCTACACCTTC.